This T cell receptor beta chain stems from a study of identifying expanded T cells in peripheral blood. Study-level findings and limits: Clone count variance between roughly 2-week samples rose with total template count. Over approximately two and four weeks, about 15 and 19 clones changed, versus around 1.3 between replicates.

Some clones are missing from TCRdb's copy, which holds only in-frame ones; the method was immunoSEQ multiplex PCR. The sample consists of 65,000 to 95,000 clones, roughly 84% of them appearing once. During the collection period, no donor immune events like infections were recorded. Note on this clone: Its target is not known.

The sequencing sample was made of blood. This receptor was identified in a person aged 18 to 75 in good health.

DNA for the CDR3: TGTGCCAGCAGTGATCCTCCTACGAACACCGGGGAGCTGTTTTTT. It is translated as CASSDPPTNTGELFF. The rearrangement links TRBV28 to TRBJ2-2, with D unclear. There are 15 residues in the CDR3. Deletions cut 5 bases from V and 0 bases from J, with 10 bases between. CDR1 MDHEN and CDR2 SYDVKM come from the germline V gene.